A single sample is the source of the 20 T cell receptor delta chains below, sequenced in a study of gamma-delta chains in newborns, infants, children. TCRdb re-called the reads using CATT. Among approximately 4,000 delta-chain clones listed, 3% to 4% were seen once. Sample: blood. The receptor set was obtained from a child who was a newborn, infant or young child, either healthy, febrile or measles-vaccinated (not recorded which).

About this clone itself: A much larger clone differs by one base, so this may be a read error. CDR3 bases: TGTGCCTGTGACGCCGCTACTGGGGGATACGCCCCTTTGACAGCACAACTCTTCTTT. It translates to CACDAATGGYAPLTAQLFF. The chain recombines TRDV2 with TRDJ2; 13 bases fit TRDD3. The trim removed 3 bases at V and 0 bases at J, leaving 9 bases unmatched. CDR3 length: 19 residues. Germline V gene lookup returns CDR1 GEAIGNYY and CDR2 EKD.

This clone is medium-sized in the sample. Different DNA sequences within this sample yield the same CDR3. V is TRDV2 and J is TRDJ3, with 11 bases lining up with TRDD3. The CDR3 covers 17 residues. Trimming removed 1 base from V and 4 bases from J; junction bases left unmatched: 2. The germline CDR1 and CDR2 sequences are GEAIGNYY and EKD. CDR3 sequence (DNA): TGTGCCTGTGACACACTGGGGGATATTTGGGACACCCGACAGATGTTTTTC. This sequence encodes CACDTLGDIWDTRQMFF.

A word on this clone: A far larger clone is one nucleotide away, so this likely arose from a read error. CDR3 DNA sequence: TGTGCCTGTGACGAGGTGGGGACCCTGACAGCACAACTCTTCTTT. Its protein is CACDEVGTLTAQLFF. The chain has TRDV2 and TRDJ2; weak D call: TRDD3 (5 bases). CDR1 GEAIGNYY and CDR2 EKD come from the germline V gene. The CDR3 consists of 15 residues. V shed 3 bases and J shed 3 bases, with 13 bases lying between them.

A note on this clone: This sequence may be a read error, since a much larger clone differs from it by one base. Additional DNA sequences in this sample encode the identical CDR3. The V gene is TRDV2, the J gene TRDJ3; TRDD3 matches at 8 bases. CDR1 and CDR2 from the germline V gene are GEAIGNYY and EKD. This CDR3 has 18 amino acids. For the CDR3, the DNA is TGCGCCTGTGACACGGGATACGCTTCCTCCTGGGACACCCGACAGATGTTTTTC. This gives the protein CACDTGYASSWDTRQMFF.

This clone was found a few times. One base away lies a much larger clone, so this may be a sequencing read error. Other nucleotide sequences from this sample produce the same CDR3. The genes are TRDV2 and TRDJ3; 10 nucleotides match TRDD3. Germline V lookup: CDR1 GEAIGNYY, CDR2 EKD. This CDR3 region has 19 residues. The CDR3 protein is CACDTVWMGDTWDTRQMFF. The CDR3 nucleotides read TGTGCCTGTGACACCGTATGGATGGGGGATACCTGGGACACCCGGCAGATGTTTTTC.

Only a few counts were recorded for this clone. Since a far larger clone is one base different, this is likely a read error. This CDR3 is also generated by other DNA sequences in the sample. This sequence joins TRDV2 and TRDJ3; 10 bases are a match to TRDD3. Germline loops: CDR1 GEAIGNYY, CDR2 EKD. V dropped 2 bases and J dropped 5; count of bases not matched to a gene: 5. The CDR3 covers 17 residues. CDR3 amino acids: CACDNTGGSRDTRQMFF. CDR3 sequence (DNA): TGTGCCTGTGACAATACTGGGGGATCCCGGGACACCCGACAGATGTTTTTC.

This clone was seen a handful of times. TCRdb's protein for this DNA is that of a much larger clone and differs from the translation at residue 3, likely a read error; the protein shown is the DNA translation. V usage is TRDV2 and J usage is TRDJ3; 8 bases fit TRDD3. The length of the CDR3 is 18 residues. Germline loops: CDR1 GEAIGNYY, CDR2 EKD. The CDR3 DNA reads as TGTGCCCGTGACCCAGTACTGGGGGTCGCCTGGGACACCCGACAGATGTTTTTC. Its protein product is CARDPVLGVAWDTRQMFF.

There are a few counts of this clone. One base separates it from a far larger clone, so it is likely a read error. The chain is built from TRDV2 and TRDJ3; possible D gene TRDD3, 5 bases. The CDR3 has 17 amino acids. Per germline, CDR1 GEAIGNYY and CDR2 EKD. The CDR3 DNA follows: TGTGCCCGTGACACCGCTGGGAGCTCCTGGGACACCCGACAGATGTTTTTC. It is translated as CARDTAGSSWDTRQMFF.

The table lists this clone with a few counts. TCRdb assigns this DNA the protein of a much larger clone, which departs from its translation at residue 15; this likely reflects a read error, and the protein shown comes from translating the DNA. The same CDR3 is also encoded by other DNA sequences in this sample. The V and J genes are TRDV2 and TRDJ3, with 11 bases aligning to TRDD3. The CDR3 extends over 18 amino acids. Germline CDR1 reads GEAIGNYY; CDR2 reads EKD. The CDR3 sequence is CACDTGGYASWDTRRMFF. CDR3 DNA: TGTGCCTGTGACACTGGGGGATACGCCTCCTGGGACACCCGACGGATGTTTTTC.

Remarks on this clone: The TCRdb record carries a much larger clone's protein, which differs from this DNA's translation at residue 10; a read error is the likely cause, and the protein listed here is the DNA translation. This chain links TRDV1 with TRDJ1; TRDD3 matches 12 bases. The junction had 19 bases not matched to a gene; V was cut back by 4 bases and J by 4 bases. CDR1 and CDR2 from the germline V gene are TSWWSYY and QGS. This CDR3 has 20 amino acids. The DNA for the CDR3 is TGTGCTCTTGGGGGCCTTCCTCGAGTGACCGGCTGGGGGATACGCGATAAACTCATCTTT. This gives the protein CALGGLPRVTGWGIRDKLIF.

Only a few counts were recorded for this clone. This likely came from a read error, as a far larger clone is one base away. This same CDR3 is encoded by further DNA sequences in the sample. This chain connects TRDV2 to TRDJ2; D unclear. CDR3 length: 17 residues. Germline V CDR1 and CDR2: GEAIGNYY, EKD. V lost 5 bases and J lost 11, with 29 bases in between. The CDR3 loop reads CACVRASLEKRVMQLFF. In DNA form, the CDR3 reads TGTGCCTGTGTTCGAGCCTCCCTAGAGAAACGCGTTATGCAACTCTTCTTT.

By share of the sample, this clone is medium-sized (0.01 to 0.1%). Other DNA sequences in the same sample also yield this CDR3. This sequence joins TRDV2 and TRDJ3, with 11 bases identical to TRDD3. CDR1 and CDR2 from the germline V gene are GEAIGNYY and EKD. V dropped 2 bases and J dropped 2; count of bases not matched to a gene: 4. This CDR3 comprises 18 residues. The CDR3 here is CACDKILGDTWDTRQMFF. CDR3 nucleotides: TGTGCCTGTGACAAAATACTGGGGGATACCTGGGACACCCGACAGATGTTTTTC.

Relative to its sample, this clone is medium-sized. Other DNA sequences in this sample translate to the same CDR3. The chain uses TRDV1 and TRDJ1; 8 nucleotides agree with TRDD3. This CDR3 is built from 22 residues. V lost 2 bases, J lost 1 base, and 24 bases stayed unmatched. CDR1 is TSWWSYY, CDR2 QGS, per germline. For the CDR3, the DNA is TGTGCTCTTGGGGAAACATGGAAGGGGGATAAGGCGGCTCGTTCATGCACCGATAAACTCATCTTT. Amino acid sequence: CALGETWKGDKAARSCTDKLIF.

As regards this clone: For this DNA, TCRdb reports the protein of a much larger clone, which diverges at residue 8, most likely from a read error; the protein presented here is translated directly from the DNA. This CDR3 is also generated by other DNA sequences in the sample. The V gene is TRDV2, the J gene TRDJ3; TRDD3 matches 8 bases. J gave up 2 bases and V 1 base, and 6 bases lay outside the gene matches. CDR1 and CDR2 (germline): GEAIGNYY, EKD. The CDR3 has 18 residues. CDR3 sequence (DNA): TGTGCCTGTGACACTGGGGGATCCGGGACCTGGGACACCCGACAGATGTTTTTC. Its translation: CACDTGGSGTWDTRQMFF.

This clone has only a few counts. A much larger clonotype is one base distant, so this may be a read error. This sequence joins TRDV2 and TRDJ3; 9 bases match TRDD3. Trimming cost V 3 bases and J 0 bases; bases outside gene matches: 14. CDR1 GEAIGNYY and CDR2 EKD come from the germline V gene. The CDR3 runs to 21 residues. Written as DNA, the CDR3 is TGTGCCTGTGACTCAAACCGGGGGATACTCCAGAGCTCCTGGGACACCCGACAGATGTTTTTC. Its translation is CACDSNRGILQSSWDTRQMFF.

Within the sample, this clone is medium-sized. A single base separates this from a much larger clone, so it may be a read error. The CDR3 nucleotides read TGTGCCTGTGACACCTGGGGGATAACAGCACAACTCTTCTTT. Translation: CACDTWGITAQLFF. The genes are TRDV2 and TRDJ2; the match to TRDD3 covers 9 bases. CDR3 length: 14 residues. Germline CDR1 is GEAIGNYY and CDR2 is EKD. The V segment lost 0 bases and the J segment 5 bases; nucleotides outside the gene matches: 0.

This clone has only a few counts. TCRdb attributes to this sequence the protein of a much larger clone, which differs from the DNA translation at residue 11; a read error is likely, and the protein displayed is translated from the DNA. The chain joins TRDV2 to TRDJ3, with 11 bases fitting TRDD3. From germline, CDR1 is GEAIGNYY and CDR2 EKD. The CDR3 is 18 amino acids. The J segment lost 5 bases and the V segment lost 2 bases, leaving 7 bases of the junction unmatched. The CDR3 DNA reads TGTGCCTGTGACAGGCTGGGGGATACTCCCCGGGACACCCGACAGATGTTTTTC. Translating gives CACDRLGDTPRDTRQMFF.

This clone has a handful of counts. The junction and the germline gene differ at one end; a read error may be behind it. This rearrangement joins TRDV2 to TRDJ3, with no clear D. Germline V lookup: CDR1 GEAIGNYY, CDR2 EKD. The CDR3 spans 17 residues. CDR3 nucleotide sequence: TGTGCCTGCGACACTTTAAAGGGCTCCTGGGACACCCGACAGATGTTTTTC. Its protein product is CACDTLKGSWDTRQMFF.

This clone is large (0.1 to 1%) within its sample. Other DNA sequences of this sample code for an identical CDR3. J is TRDJ3 and V is TRDV2, with 12 nucleotides matching TRDD3. This CDR3 is 18 amino acids long. After removal of 3 bases from V and 0 bases from J, the junction contained 2 bases not matched to a gene. CDR1 is GEAIGNYY, CDR2 EKD, per germline. The CDR3, as DNA: TGTGCCTGTGACGTACTGGGGGATACCTCCTGGGACACCCGACAGATGTTTTTC. It yields the protein CACDVLGDTSWDTRQMFF.

This clone was observed a handful of times. This likely traces to a read error, being one base from a far larger clone. The identical CDR3 is also encoded by other nucleotide sequences in the sample. The rearrangement links TRDV2 to TRDJ3; D gene ambiguous. The V end was cut by 0 bases, the J end by 0 bases, with 8 bases between. Germline V CDR1 and CDR2: GEAIGNYY, EKD. The CDR3 has 17 amino acids. The CDR3 region has the DNA TGTGCCTGTGACACCGCTGGTAGCTCCTGGGACACCCGACAGATGTTTTTC. Translated, it gives CACDTAGSSWDTRQMFF.